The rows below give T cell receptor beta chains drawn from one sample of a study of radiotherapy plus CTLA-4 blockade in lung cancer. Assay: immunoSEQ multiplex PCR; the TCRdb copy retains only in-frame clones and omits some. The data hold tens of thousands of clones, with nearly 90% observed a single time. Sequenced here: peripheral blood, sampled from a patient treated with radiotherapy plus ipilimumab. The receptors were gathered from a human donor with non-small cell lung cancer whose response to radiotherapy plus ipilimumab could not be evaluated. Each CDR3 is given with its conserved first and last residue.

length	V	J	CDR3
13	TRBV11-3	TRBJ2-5	CASSLQGGETQYF
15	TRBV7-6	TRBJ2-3	CASSRPSGSTDTQYF
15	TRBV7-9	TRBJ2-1	CASSLATSGYNEQFF
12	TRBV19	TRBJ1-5	CASRAGGQPQHF
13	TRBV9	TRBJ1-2	CASSYDGLYGYTF
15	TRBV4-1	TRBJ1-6	CASSLQGTGNSPLHF
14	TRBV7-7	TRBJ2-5	CASSPGLHQETQYF
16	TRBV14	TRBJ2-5	CASSRLGSGGQETQYF
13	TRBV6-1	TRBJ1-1	CASSEGGKTEAFF
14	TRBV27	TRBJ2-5	CASSLRRGQETQYF
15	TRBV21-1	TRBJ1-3	CASSKVAGAGYTIYF
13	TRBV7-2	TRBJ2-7	CASSLGTGREQYF
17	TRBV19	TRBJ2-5	CASSISASGGPQETQYF